Sequencing of this T cell receptor (beta chain) was carried out in a study of identical twins. Donors uniformly comprised healthy Caucasians. Study-level results: For zero-insertion analyses, partial confounding could come from invariant MAIT and iNKT cells.

Template switching (which added a universal primer site) was used, and cDNA carried unique molecular identifiers. TCRdb re-called the 5' RACE reads through MiXCR, storing one row per CDR3 protein. Of under 900,000 distinct CDR3 sequences listed, over 9% are singletons. This clonotype was counted only a few times. The antigen is undetermined. Germline CDR1 and CDR2: DFQATT and SNEGSKA (reference sequence). There are 15 residues in the CDR3. V lost 3 bases, J lost 3 bases, and 6 bases stayed unmatched. The same sample was also used in a study of yellow fever vaccine responses in identical twins.

The sample taken for sequencing was PBMCs. The V gene is TRBV20-1, the J gene TRBJ2-3, with 10 bases that match TRBD2. The receptor was derived from a woman younger than 30 in good health. CDR3 region: CSASRGLAETDTQYF. CDR3 in DNA: TGCAGTGCTAGTCGAGGACTAGCGGAGACAGATACGCAGTATTTT.